The clone carrying this TCR beta chain has at least ten counts. As yet, its antigen is unknown. This entry is derived from a study of CD8+CD57+ T cells in acquired aplastic anemia. Study summary: Recorded DNA amounts for sorted CD4+ and CD8+ cells had an average of 3.2 ug. Among healthy donors, CD4+ cells averaged approximately 11 million reads. Regarding the study as a whole: About 29 CD8+ CDR3 sequences occurred in both the patients and the controls. The CD8+ Simpson's diversity of patients and controls was not significantly different.

Template material for TCR beta VDJ and CDR3 profiling consisted of genomic DNA. TCRdb itself ran the reads through MiXCR, one entry per CDR3 protein. The data show around 230,000 distinct CDR3 sequences, approximately 60% seen once. This CDR3 has 16 amino acids. V shed 2 bases, J shed 8 bases, and the junction held 10 bases outside the gene matches. The germline gives CDR1 SGDLS, CDR2 YYNGEE. V is TRBV9 and J is TRBJ2-4; 10 bases align to TRBD1. The source material was sorted CD4+, CD8+, or CD8+CD57+ T cells (not recorded which) from PBMCs. This clonotype originated in a human donor in good health. The CDR3 reads CASSVDDRGLKDIQYF. DNA of the CDR3: TGTGCCAGCAGCGTGGACGACAGGGGGCTTAAGGACATTCAGTACTTC.